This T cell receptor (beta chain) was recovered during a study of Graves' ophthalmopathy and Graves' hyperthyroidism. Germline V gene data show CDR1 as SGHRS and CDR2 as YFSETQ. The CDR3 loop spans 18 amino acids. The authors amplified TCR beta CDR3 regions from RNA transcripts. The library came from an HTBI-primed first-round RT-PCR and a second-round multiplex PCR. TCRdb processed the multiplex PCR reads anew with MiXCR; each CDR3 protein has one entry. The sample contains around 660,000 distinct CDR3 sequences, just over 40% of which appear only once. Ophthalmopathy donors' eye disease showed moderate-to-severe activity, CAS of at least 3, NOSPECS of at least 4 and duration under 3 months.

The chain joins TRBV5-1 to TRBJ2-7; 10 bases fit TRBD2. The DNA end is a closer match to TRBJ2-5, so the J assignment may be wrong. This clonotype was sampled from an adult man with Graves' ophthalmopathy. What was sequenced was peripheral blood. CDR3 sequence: CASSPGGSGRRVQETQYF. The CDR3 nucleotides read TGCGCCAGCAGCCCCGGTGGTAGCGGGAGGAGGGTACAAGAGACCCAGTACTTC.